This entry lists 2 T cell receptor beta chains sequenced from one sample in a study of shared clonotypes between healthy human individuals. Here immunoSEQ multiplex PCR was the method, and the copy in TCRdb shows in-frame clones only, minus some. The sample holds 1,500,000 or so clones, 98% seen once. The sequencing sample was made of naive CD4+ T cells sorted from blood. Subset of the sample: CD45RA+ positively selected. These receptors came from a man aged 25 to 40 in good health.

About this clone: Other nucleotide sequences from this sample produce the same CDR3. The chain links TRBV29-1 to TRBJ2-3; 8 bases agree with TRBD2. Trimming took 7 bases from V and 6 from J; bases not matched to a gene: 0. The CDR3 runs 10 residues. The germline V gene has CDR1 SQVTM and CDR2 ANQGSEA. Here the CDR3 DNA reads TGCAGCGCGGGAGGGGATACGCAGTATTTT. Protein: CSAGGDTQYF.

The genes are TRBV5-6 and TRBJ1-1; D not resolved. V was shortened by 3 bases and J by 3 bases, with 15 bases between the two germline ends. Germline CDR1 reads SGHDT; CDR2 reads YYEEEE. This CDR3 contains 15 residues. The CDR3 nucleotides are TGTGCCAGCAGCTCTTTCAGTGGGTACCACACTGAAGCTTTCTTT. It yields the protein CASSSFSGYHTEAFF.